This TCR beta chain was recorded in a study of cytomegalovirus exposure and HLA in healthy donors. Study in general: A subsequent analysis stated that the 120 or so validation repertoires were run on the same platform as the 550 to 750 first-cohort repertoires. Overall study results and limits: In vitro checks showed that a few CMV-associated chains really do target CMV antigens. Accounts indicate the classifier identified cytomegalovirus status with strong specificity and sensitivity. The tendency of first-cohort TCR clusters to co-occur in the roughly 120 validation repertoires was the finding of a later analysis.

Only in-frame clones appear in the TCRdb table, and some are missing; sequencing was by immunoSEQ multiplex PCR. The sample lists roughly 64,000 clones, 95% occurring once. This clone came up once. The antigen is unknown. The V segment lost 2 bases and the J segment 3 bases; nucleotides outside the gene matches: 9. CDR3 length: 16 residues. Germline V gene data show CDR1 as SGHNT and CDR2 as YENEEA. This TCR was recovered from a woman under 30 in good health and CMV-seropositive. The chain links TRBV11-3 to TRBJ1-2, with 7 bases that match TRBD1. Input material: PBMCs. The CDR3 spells CASSLKPPDRDYGYTF. The CDR3 DNA reads as TGTGCCAGCAGCTTAAAGCCCCCAGACAGGGACTATGGCTACACCTTC.